These 22 T cell receptor beta chains were all obtained from the same sample, sequenced in a study of a mutant IDH1 vaccine in newly diagnosed glioma. For these receptors, no antigen is known. Data came from immunoSEQ multiplex PCR; TCRdb stores just in-frame clones and leaves some out. The sample has over 65,000 clones; roughly 84% are singletons. Sample time point: week 35, safety follow-up. Each vaccine dose was 300 ug of mutant IDH1 20-mer peptide, with topical imiquimod. The sequencing here drew on PBMCs, taken from a glioma patient whose treatment included an IDH1 peptide vaccine. These receptors were obtained from a man aged 18 to 30 with glioma.

V gene TRBV10-3 combines with J gene TRBJ1-3, with TRBD1 matching over 7 bases. Unmatched junction bases numbered 5, after V lost 3 bases and J lost 0 bases. This CDR3 spans 16 amino acids. Germline V gene lookup returns CDR1 ENHRY and CDR2 SYGVKD. The CDR3 spells CAISDPGTASGNTIYF. DNA for the CDR3: TGTGCCATCAGTGACCCAGGGACAGCCTCTGGAAACACCATATATTTT.

The CDR3 coding sequence is TGTGCCAGCAGCCTGCGACGACAGGGAGCGACTGGAAACACCATATATTTT. It yields the protein CASSLRRQGATGNTIYF. This chain links TRBV11-2 with TRBJ1-3, with 7 bases fitting TRBD1. Germline CDR1 is SGHAT and CDR2 is FQNNGV. CDR3 size: 17 residues. The J segment lost 2 bases and the V segment lost 5 bases, leaving 12 bases of the junction unmatched.

The chain is built from TRBV27 and TRBJ2-7; TRBD2 agrees at 10 bases. The germline gives CDR1 MNHEY, CDR2 SMNVEV (reference sequence). This CDR3 is 14 amino acids long. The J segment lost 5 bases and the V segment lost 3 bases, leaving 4 bases of the junction unmatched. DNA for the CDR3: TGTGCCAGCAGTTTGGGACTAGCGACTGACGAGCAGTACTTC. Protein product: CASSLGLATDEQYF.

The CDR3 sequence is CASSAREPGNTGELFF. The CDR3 DNA reads as TGTGCCAGTAGTGCGCGGGAGCCTGGGAACACCGGGGAGCTGTTTTTT. This chain uses TRBV19 with TRBJ2-2; 7 nucleotides align to TRBD2. The CDR3 has 16 residues. CDR1 and CDR2 from the germline V gene are LNHDA and SQIVND (reference sequence). V lost 5 bases to trimming and J lost 1 base; unmatched junction nucleotides: 7.

The V and J genes are TRBV7-9 and TRBJ2-7, with D possibly TRBD2 on 6 matching bases. The germline gives CDR1 SEHNR, CDR2 FQNEAQ (reference sequence). V was pared by 4 bases and J by 3 bases, with 13 bases between. This CDR3 spans 14 amino acids. In nucleotides, the CDR3 is TGTGCCAGCAGCTCGGGACTTAACAACTACGAGCAGTACTTC. Encoded protein: CASSSGLNNYEQYF.

The rearrangement joins TRBV4-3 to TRBJ1-1; D remains ambiguous. This CDR3 spans 13 amino acids. V lost 0 bases, J lost 5 bases, and 7 bases lay in between. Germline assignment: CDR1 LGHNA and CDR2 YSLEER. CDR3: CASSQDRITEAFF. The CDR3 DNA reads as TGCGCCAGCAGCCAAGATCGGATTACTGAAGCTTTCTTT.

This clone appeared once. This sequence joins TRBV4-2 and TRBJ2-5, with D hard to call. Germline loops: CDR1 LGHNA, CDR2 YNFKEQ. Trimming stripped 0 bases from V and 1 base from J, with 12 bases between. The CDR3 runs to 16 residues. CDR3 residues: CASSQEGAPFQETQYF. The DNA of the CDR3 is TGTGCCAGCAGCCAAGAGGGTGCGCCCTTCCAAGAGACCCAGTACTTC.

The table lists this clone with a count of one. The CDR3 here is CASSFPQGGANYGYTF. The CDR3 DNA reads as TGTGCCAGCAGCTTCCCACAGGGGGGAGCTAACTATGGCTACACCTTC. This chain joins TRBV5-6 and TRBJ1-2; 8 positions agree with TRBD1. CDR3 length: 16 residues. With V trimmed by 2 bases and J by 0 bases, 6 bases remained unmatched. The germline V gene has CDR1 SGHDT and CDR2 YYEEEE.

The gene calls are TRBV14 and TRBJ2-7; 9 bases line up with TRBD1. CDR3 size: 15 residues. Germline V CDR1 and CDR2: SGHDN, FVKESK. V was pared by 1 base and J by 2 bases, with 3 bases of the junction left unmatched. The CDR3 sequence: CASSQGHRGPYEQYF. The DNA for the CDR3 is TGTGCCAGCAGCCAAGGGCACAGGGGGCCCTACGAGCAGTACTTC.

The chain has TRBV15 and TRBJ2-7; D is unclear. The CDR3 length is 15 residues. CDR1 and CDR2 from the germline V gene are LNHNV and YYDKDF (reference sequence). Trimming stripped 3 bases from V and 2 bases from J, with 14 bases between. CDR3 region: CATSRNTPGPYEQYF. The CDR3 nucleotides read TGTGCCACCAGCAGGAATACGCCTGGACCCTACGAGCAGTACTTC.

The gene calls are TRBV28 and TRBJ2-1, with D possibly being TRBD1 (6 bases). The CDR3 totals 16 residues. The V end was cut by 4 bases, the J end by 0 bases, with 13 bases between. Germline-derived CDR1 and CDR2 are MDHEN and SYDVKM. This chain's CDR3 is CASSSKTGSSYNEQFF. CDR3 nucleotides: TGTGCCAGCAGTTCGAAAACAGGGAGCTCCTACAATGAGCAGTTCTTC.

This chain uses TRBV6-5 with TRBJ1-2; D may be TRBD1 (5 bases). CDR1 and CDR2 (germline): MNHEY, SVGAGI. With 5 bases removed from V and 4 bases from J, the gap between germline ends came to 14 bases. The CDR3 has 14 residues. CDR3 DNA sequence: TGTGCCAGCAGTCCACCCGGGGACTCCTATGGCTACACCTTC. It encodes CASSPPGDSYGYTF.

This clone was detected a few times. Germline and junction disagree at one end, which may indicate a read error. This chain joins TRBV7-7 and TRBJ1-1; D is uncertain. The CDR3 is 13 residues long. Germline V CDR1 and CDR2: SSHAT, FNYEAQ (reference sequence). In nucleotides, the CDR3 is TGTGCTAGCAGCCTAACAGTGAACACTGAAGCTTTCTTT. This codes for CASSLTVNTEAFF.

V gene TRBV18 combines with J gene TRBJ2-7; TRBD2 matches 7 bases. This CDR3 region has 14 residues. V shed 8 bases, J shed 2 bases, and the junction held 9 bases outside the gene matches. Germline CDR1 is KGHSH and CDR2 is LQKENI. The CDR3 coding sequence is TGTGCCAGCGCCTCTAGCGGTAACACCTACGAGCAGTACTTC. Its protein is CASASSGNTYEQYF. The full variable domain, rest sourced from reference TRBV18 and TRBJ2-7, is NAGVMQNPRHLVRRRGQEARLRCSPMKGHSHVYWYRQLPEEGLKFMVYLQKENIIDESGMPKERFSAEFPKEGPSILRIQQVVRGDSAAYFCASASSGNTYEQYFGPGTRLTVT.

The J gene is TRBJ1-5, the V gene TRBV10-3; possible D gene TRBD1, 5 bases. V dropped 11 bases and J dropped 0 bases, with 14 bases sitting between them. CDR1 and CDR2 (germline): ENHRY, SYGVKD. CDR3 length equals 14 residues. The CDR3 protein is CASWDGYSNQPQHF. The DNA for the CDR3 is TGTGCCTCCTGGGACGGTTATAGCAATCAGCCCCAGCATTTT.

The chain carries TRBV2 and TRBJ2-3; 8 nucleotides match TRBD2. This CDR3 region has 15 residues. Germline assignment: CDR1 SNHLY and CDR2 FYNNEI. Trimming cost V 5 bases and J 4 bases; bases outside gene matches: 8. In DNA form, the CDR3 reads TGTGCCAGCAGTCCCCATTTCGGGGGGGCAGATACGCAGTATTTT. It specifies CASSPHFGGADTQYF.

The chain recombines TRBV15 with TRBJ1-6, with a weak D call TRBD1 (6 bases). Germline CDR1 reads LNHNV; CDR2 reads YYDKDF (reference sequence). Trimming removed 0 bases from V and 5 bases from J, with 14 bases in between. The CDR3 is made up of 17 amino acids. CDR3 nucleotides: TGTGCCACCAGCAGAGACCAGACAGGAGGGAATAATTCACCCCTCCACTTT. It is translated as CATSRDQTGGNNSPLHF.

This chain joins TRBV28 and TRBJ1-2; D may be TRBD1 (5 bases). With 7 bases removed from V and 6 bases from J, the gap between germline ends came to 15 bases. CDR1 and CDR2 from the germline V gene are MDHEN and SYDVKM. This CDR3 region has 13 residues. The DNA of the CDR3 is TGTGCCAGCATCTTGGGTCAGGGCCATGGCTACACCTTC. Its protein product is CASILGQGHGYTF.

The chain links TRBV7-9 to TRBJ1-1, with TRBD1 as a possible D gene (5 bases). V was cut by 5 bases and J by 1 base, with 11 bases left in between. The CDR3 loop spans 14 amino acids. Germline V gene data show CDR1 as SEHNR and CDR2 as FQNEAQ (reference sequence). This chain's CDR3 is CASSASGGNTEAFF. The CDR3 region has the DNA TGTGCCAGCAGCGCTTCCGGGGGGAACACTGAAGCTTTCTTT.

This chain joins TRBV5-5 and TRBJ1-1; 10 bases map to TRBD1. The J segment lost 0 bases and the V segment lost 5 bases, leaving 7 bases of the junction unmatched. This CDR3 has 16 residues. From germline, CDR1 is SGHKS and CDR2 YYEKEE (reference sequence). The CDR3 nucleotides read TGTGCCAGCAGACAAAGACAGGGGGCGGTGAACACTGAAGCTTTCTTT. Its translation: CASRQRQGAVNTEAFF.

The V call is TRBV7-2, the J call TRBJ1-3; D ambiguous. The V end lost 1 base, the J end lost 4 bases, and 11 bases lay between the germline ends. The CDR3 spans 15 residues. The germline gives CDR1 SGHTA, CDR2 FQGNSA. In DNA form, the CDR3 reads TGTGCCAGCAGCTTAGAAGCGGGGTACGGAAACACCATATATTTT. Its translation: CASSLEAGYGNTIYF.

This clone has just one count. The rearrangement joins TRBV18 to TRBJ2-6, with 7 bases identical to TRBD1. Looked up from germline, CDR1 is KGHSH and CDR2 is LQKENI. Trimming took 3 bases from V and 2 from J; bases not matched to a gene: 1. CDR3 size: 15 residues. CDR3 amino acids: CASSPRGPGANVLTF. The CDR3 DNA is TGTGCCAGCTCACCGAGGGGGCCTGGGGCCAACGTCCTGACTTTC.